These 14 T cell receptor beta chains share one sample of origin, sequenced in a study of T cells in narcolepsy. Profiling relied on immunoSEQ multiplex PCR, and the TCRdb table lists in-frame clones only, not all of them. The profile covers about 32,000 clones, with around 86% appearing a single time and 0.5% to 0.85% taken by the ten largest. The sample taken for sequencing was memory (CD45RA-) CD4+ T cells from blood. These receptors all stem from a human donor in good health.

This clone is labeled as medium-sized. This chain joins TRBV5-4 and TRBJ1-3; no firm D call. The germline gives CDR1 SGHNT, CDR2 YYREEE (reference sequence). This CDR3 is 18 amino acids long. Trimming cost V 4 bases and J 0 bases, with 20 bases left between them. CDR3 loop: CASSRALPTQSSGNTIYF. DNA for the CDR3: TGTGCCAGCAGCCGCGCATTACCGACTCAATCCTCTGGAAACACCATATATTTT.

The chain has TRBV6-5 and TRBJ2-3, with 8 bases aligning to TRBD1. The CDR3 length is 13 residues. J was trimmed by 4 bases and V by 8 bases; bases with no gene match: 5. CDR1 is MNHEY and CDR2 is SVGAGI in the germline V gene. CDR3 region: CASSNRGADTQYF. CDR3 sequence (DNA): TGTGCCAGCTCGAACAGGGGGGCAGATACGCAGTATTTT.

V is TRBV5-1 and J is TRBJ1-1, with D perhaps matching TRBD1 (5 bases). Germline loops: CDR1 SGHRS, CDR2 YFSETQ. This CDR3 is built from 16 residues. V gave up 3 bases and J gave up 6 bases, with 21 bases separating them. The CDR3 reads CASSSRGGGVISEAFF. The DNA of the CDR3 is TGCGCCAGCAGCTCCCGCGGGGGAGGGGTCATCTCTGAAGCTTTCTTT.

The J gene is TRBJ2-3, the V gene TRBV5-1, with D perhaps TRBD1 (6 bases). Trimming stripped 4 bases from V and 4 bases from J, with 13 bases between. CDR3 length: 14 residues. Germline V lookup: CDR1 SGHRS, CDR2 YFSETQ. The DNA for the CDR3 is TGCGCCAGCAGCCTCCAGGGGTTGGCAGATACGCAGTATTTT. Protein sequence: CASSLQGLADTQYF. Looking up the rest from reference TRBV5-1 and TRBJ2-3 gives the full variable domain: KAGVTQTPRYLIKTRGQQVTLSCSPISGHRSVSWYQQTPGQGLQFLFEYFSETQRNKGNFPGRFSGRQFSNSRSEMNVSTLELGDSALYLCASSLQGLADTQYFGPGTRLTVL.

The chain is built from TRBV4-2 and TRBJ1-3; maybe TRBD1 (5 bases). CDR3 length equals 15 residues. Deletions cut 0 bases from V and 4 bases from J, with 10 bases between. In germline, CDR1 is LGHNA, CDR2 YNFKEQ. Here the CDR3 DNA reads TGTGCCAGCAGCCAAGAATCAGGGACCGGAAACACCATATATTTT. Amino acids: CASSQESGTGNTIYF.

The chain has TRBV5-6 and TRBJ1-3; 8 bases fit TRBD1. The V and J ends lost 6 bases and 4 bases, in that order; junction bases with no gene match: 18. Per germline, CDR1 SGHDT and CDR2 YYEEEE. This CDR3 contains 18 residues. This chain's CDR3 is CASNLRGTGQLGGNTIYF. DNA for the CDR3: TGTGCCAGCAACCTCAGGGGGACAGGCCAGTTGGGAGGAAACACCATATATTTT.

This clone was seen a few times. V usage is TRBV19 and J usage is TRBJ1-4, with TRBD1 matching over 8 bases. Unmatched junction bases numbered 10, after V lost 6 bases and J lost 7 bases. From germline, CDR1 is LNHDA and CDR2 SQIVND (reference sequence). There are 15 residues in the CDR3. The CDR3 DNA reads TGTGCCAGTAGAAGGAGACAGGGGTCGGGTGAAAAACTGTTTTTT. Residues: CASRRRQGSGEKLFF.

The CDR3 DNA reads TGCGCCAGCAGCTTCGACAGACTCACAGATACGCAGTATTTT. Protein: CASSFDRLTDTQYF. V gene TRBV5-1 combines with J gene TRBJ2-3, with D tentatively TRBD1 (5 bases). The germline V gene encodes CDR1 SGHRS and CDR2 YFSETQ. Trimming pared 2 bases from V and 2 bases from J, leaving 9 bases between. This CDR3 is 14 amino acids long.

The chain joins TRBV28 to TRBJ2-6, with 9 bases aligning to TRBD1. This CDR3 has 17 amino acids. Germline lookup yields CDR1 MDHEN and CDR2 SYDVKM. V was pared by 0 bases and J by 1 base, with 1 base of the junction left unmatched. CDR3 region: CASSLWGQGSGANVLTF. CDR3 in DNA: TGTGCCAGCAGTTTATGGGGACAGGGTTCTGGGGCCAACGTCCTGACTTTC.

The CDR3 region is CASSDPRGTGSGYTF. The DNA for the CDR3 is TGTGCCAGCAGTGACCCCCGCGGGACAGGGTCAGGCTACACCTTC. The rearrangement links TRBV2 to TRBJ1-2, with TRBD1 matching 9 bases. Trimming removed 3 bases from V and 8 bases from J; junction bases left unmatched: 10. The V gene's germline CDR1 is SNHLY and CDR2 FYNNEI. This CDR3 comprises 15 residues.

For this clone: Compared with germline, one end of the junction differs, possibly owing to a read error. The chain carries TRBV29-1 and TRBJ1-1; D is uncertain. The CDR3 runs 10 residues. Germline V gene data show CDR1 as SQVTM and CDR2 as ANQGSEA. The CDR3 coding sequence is TGCAACGTTGGGCTATCTGAAGCTTTCTTT. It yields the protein CNVGLSEAFF.

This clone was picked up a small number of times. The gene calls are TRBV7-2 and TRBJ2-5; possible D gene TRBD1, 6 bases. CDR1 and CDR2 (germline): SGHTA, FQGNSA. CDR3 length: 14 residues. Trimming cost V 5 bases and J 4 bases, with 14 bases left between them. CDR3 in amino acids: CASSLTGFVETQYF. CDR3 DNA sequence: TGTGCCAGCAGCCTCACAGGGTTCGTAGAGACCCAGTACTTC.

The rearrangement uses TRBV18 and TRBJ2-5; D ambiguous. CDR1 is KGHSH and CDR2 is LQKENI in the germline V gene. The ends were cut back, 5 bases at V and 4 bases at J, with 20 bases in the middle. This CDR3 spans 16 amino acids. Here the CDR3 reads CASSTPPGFEGETQYF. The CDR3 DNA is TGTGCCAGCTCAACCCCCCCCGGGTTCGAAGGAGAGACCCAGTACTTC.

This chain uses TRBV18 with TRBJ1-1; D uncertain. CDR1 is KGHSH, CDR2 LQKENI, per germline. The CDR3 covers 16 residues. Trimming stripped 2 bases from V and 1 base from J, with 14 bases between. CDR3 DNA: TGTGCCAGCTCACCAGGAGCCGGAAGCCGGAACACTGAAGCTTTCTTT. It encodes CASSPGAGSRNTEAFF.